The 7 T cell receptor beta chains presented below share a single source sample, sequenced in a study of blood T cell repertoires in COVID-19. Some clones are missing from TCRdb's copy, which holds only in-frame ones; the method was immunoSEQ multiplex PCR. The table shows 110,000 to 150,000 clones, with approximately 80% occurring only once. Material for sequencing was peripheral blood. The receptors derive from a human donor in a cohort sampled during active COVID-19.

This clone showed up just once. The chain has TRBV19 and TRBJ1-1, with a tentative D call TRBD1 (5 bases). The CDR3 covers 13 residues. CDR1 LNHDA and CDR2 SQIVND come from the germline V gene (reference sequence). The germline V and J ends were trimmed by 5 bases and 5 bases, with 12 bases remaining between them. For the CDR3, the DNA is TGTGCCAGTAGTGCCGGGAGGGGAACTGAAGCTTTCTTT. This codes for CASSAGRGTEAFF.

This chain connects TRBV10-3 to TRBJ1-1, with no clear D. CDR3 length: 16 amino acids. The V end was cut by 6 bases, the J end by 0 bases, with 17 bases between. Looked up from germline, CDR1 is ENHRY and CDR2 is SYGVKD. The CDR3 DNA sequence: TGTGCCATCAGCGGCGGGCGGCTGAGGATGAACACTGAAGCTTTCTTT. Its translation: CAISGGRLRMNTEAFF.

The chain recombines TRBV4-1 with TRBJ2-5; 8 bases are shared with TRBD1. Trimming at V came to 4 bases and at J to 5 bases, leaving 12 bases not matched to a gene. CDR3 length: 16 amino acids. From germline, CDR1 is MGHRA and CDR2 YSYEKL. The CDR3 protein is CASSPGQGFDWETQYF. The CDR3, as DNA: TGCGCCAGCAGCCCCGGACAGGGCTTCGACTGGGAGACCCAGTACTTC.

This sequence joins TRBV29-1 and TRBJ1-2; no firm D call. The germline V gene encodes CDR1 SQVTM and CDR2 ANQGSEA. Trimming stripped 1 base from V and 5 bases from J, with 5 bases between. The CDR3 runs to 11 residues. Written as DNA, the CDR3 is TGCAGCGTTGAAGTCGTGTATGGCTACACCTTC. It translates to CSVEVVYGYTF.

DNA for the CDR3: TGTGCCACCAGCAGAGATCTCCGGCAGGGGGGCAACTATGGCTACACCTTC. Protein: CATSRDLRQGGNYGYTF. The chain joins TRBV15 to TRBJ1-2, with 7 bases aligning to TRBD1. Germline CDR1 and CDR2: LNHNV and YYDKDF (reference sequence). The CDR3 has 17 residues. Trimming removed 0 bases from V and 2 bases from J; junction bases left unmatched: 9. Full variable domain (outside the CDR3, taken from reference TRBV15 and TRBJ1-2): DAMVIQNPRYQVTQFGKPVTLSCSQTLNHNVMYWYQQKSSQAPKLLFHYYDKDFNNEADTPDNFQSRRPNTSFCFLDIRSPGLGDTAMYLCATSRDLRQGGNYGYTFGSGTRLTVV.

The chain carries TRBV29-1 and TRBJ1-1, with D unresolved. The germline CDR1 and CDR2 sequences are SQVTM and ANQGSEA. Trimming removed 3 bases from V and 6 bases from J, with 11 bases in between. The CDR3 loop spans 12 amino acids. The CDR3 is CSVETRLPEAFF. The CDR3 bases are TGCAGCGTTGAGACACGGTTACCTGAAGCTTTCTTT. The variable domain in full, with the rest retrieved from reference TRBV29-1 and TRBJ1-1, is SAVISQKPSRDICQRGTSLTIQCQVDSQVTMMFWYRQQPGQSLTLIATANQGSEATYESGFVIDKFPISRPNLTFSTLTVSNMSPEDSSIYLCSVETRLPEAFFGQGTRLTVV.

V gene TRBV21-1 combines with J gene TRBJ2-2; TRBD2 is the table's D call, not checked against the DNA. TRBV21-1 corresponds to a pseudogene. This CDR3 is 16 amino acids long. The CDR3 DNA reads TGTGCCAGCAGCAAAGGGGGGGGCCCGGGAACCGGGGAGCTGTTTTTT. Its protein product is CASSKGGGPGTGELFF.